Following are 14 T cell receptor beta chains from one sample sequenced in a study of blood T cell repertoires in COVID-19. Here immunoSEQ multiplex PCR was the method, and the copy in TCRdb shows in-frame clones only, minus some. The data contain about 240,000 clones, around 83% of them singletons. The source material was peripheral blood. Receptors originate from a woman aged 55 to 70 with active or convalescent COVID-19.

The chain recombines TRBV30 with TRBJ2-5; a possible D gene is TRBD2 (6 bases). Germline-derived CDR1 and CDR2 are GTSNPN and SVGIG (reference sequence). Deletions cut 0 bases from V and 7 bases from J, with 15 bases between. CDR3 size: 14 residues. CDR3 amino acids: CAWSVGGADMTQYF. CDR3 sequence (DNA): TGTGCCTGGAGTGTAGGAGGGGCCGATATGACCCAGTACTTC.

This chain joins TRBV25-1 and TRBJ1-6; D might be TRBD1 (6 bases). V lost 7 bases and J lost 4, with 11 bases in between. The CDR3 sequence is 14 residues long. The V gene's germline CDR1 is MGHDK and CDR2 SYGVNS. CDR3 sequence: CASNVGQYNSPLHF. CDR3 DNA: TGTGCCAGCAATGTGGGACAATATAATTCACCCCTCCACTTT.

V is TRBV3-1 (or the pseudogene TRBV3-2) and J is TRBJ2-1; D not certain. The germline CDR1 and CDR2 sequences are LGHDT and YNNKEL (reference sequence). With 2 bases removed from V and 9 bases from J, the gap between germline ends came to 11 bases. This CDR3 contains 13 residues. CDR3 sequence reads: CASSQFSSREQFF. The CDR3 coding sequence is TGTGCCAGCAGCCAATTTTCGTCCCGTGAGCAGTTCTTC.

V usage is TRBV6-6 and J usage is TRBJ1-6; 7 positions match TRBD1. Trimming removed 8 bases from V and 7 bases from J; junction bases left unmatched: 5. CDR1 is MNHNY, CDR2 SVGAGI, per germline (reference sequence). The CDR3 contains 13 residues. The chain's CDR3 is CASLRQGNSPLHF. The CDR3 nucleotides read TGTGCCAGCCTACGACAGGGCAATTCACCCCTCCACTTT.

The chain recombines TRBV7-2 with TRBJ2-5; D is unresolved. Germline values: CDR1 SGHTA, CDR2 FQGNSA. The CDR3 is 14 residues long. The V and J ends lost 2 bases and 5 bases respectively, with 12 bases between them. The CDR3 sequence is CASSLFGLWETQYF. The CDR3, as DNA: TGTGCCAGCAGCTTATTCGGTTTGTGGGAGACCCAGTACTTC.

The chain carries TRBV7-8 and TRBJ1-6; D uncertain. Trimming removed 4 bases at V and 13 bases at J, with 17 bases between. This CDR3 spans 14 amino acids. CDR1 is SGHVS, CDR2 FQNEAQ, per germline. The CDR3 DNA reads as TGTGCCAGCAGCTCGGAGGGCTTCGGATTCCCCCTCCACTTT. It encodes CASSSEGFGFPLHF.

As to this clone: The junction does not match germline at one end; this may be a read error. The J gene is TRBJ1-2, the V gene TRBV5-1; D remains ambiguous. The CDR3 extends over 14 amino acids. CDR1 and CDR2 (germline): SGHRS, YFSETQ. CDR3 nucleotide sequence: TGCGCCAGCAGCTCGGGAACCGTCACCTATGACTACACCTTC. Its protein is CASSSGTVTYDYTF.

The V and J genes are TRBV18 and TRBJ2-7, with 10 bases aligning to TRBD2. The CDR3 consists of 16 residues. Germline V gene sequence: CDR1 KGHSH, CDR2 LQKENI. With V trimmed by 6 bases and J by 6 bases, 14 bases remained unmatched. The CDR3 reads CASSPSRSGGRGEQYF. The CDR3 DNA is TGTGCCAGCTCCCCTTCGCGTAGCGGGGGGCGCGGCGAGCAGTACTTC.

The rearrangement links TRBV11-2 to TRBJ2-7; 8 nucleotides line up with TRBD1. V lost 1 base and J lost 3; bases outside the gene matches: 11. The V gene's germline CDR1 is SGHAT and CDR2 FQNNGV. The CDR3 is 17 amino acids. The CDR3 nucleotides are TGTGCCAGCAGCTTAGTTCTCGGACAGGGCAAGGACTACGAGCAGTACTTC. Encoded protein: CASSLVLGQGKDYEQYF.

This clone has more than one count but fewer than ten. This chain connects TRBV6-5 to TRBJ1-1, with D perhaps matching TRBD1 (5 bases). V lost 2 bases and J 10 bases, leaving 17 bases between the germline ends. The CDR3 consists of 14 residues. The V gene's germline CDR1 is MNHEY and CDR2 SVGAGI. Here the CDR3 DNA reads TGTGCCAGCAGTTACGATCCGGGGGGGAATATAGCTTTCTTT. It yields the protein CASSYDPGGNIAFF.

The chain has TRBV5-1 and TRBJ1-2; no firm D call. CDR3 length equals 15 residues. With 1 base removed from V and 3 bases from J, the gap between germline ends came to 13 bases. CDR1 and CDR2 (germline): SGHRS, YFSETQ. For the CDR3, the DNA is TGCGCCAGCAGCTTGACCCGGGGTGTGGACTATGGCTACACCTTC. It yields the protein CASSLTRGVDYGYTF.

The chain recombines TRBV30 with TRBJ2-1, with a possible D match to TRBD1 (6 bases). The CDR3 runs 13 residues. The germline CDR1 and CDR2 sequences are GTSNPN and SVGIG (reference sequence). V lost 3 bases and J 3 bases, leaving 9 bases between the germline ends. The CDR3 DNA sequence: TGTGCCTGGAGACTGGACAGCTACAATGAGCAGTTCTTC. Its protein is CAWRLDSYNEQFF.

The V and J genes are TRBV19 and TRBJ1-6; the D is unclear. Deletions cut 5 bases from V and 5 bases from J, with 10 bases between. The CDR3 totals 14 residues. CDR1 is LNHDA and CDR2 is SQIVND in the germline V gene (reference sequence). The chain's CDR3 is CASSLSLDNSPLHF. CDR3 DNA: TGTGCCAGTAGTTTATCCTTAGATAATTCACCCCTCCACTTT.

CDR3 amino acids: CASSQEGRGEDEQFF. Here the CDR3 DNA reads TGTGCCAGCAGCCAAGAGGGCAGGGGGGAGGATGAGCAGTTCTTC. The chain uses TRBV3-1 (or the pseudogene TRBV3-2) and TRBJ2-1, with a weak D call TRBD1 (7 bases). Germline values: CDR1 LGHDT, CDR2 YNNKEL (reference sequence). Trimming shortened V by 0 bases and J by 8 bases, and 14 bases separated the two germline ends. This CDR3 has 15 residues.